Shown below are 28 T cell receptor beta chains from a single sample sequenced in a study of T cell responses to AZD1222 COVID-19 vaccine. Measured with immunoSEQ multiplex PCR; TCRdb has only the in-frame clones, and not every one. There are about 100,000 clones in the sample; about 85% occur only once, and 4.8% lies in the top ten. Sequencing was performed on peripheral blood, taken 28 days after the second AZD1222 dose. The receptor source for this set is an adult who received the AZD1222 COVID-19 vaccine.

The CDR3 DNA reads as TGTGCCAGCAGTTACTCTACCCTCGGTCCCCTCCACTTT. The encoded protein is CASSYSTLGPLHF. The chain employs TRBV6-6 and TRBJ1-6; D is ambiguous. Germline V CDR1 and CDR2: MNHNY, SVGAGI (reference sequence). The ends were cut back, 0 bases at V and 13 bases at J, with 10 bases in the middle. The CDR3 extends over 13 amino acids.

This rearrangement joins TRBV12-3 or TRBV12-4 to TRBJ2-1; D not certain. The CDR3 spans 12 residues. V dropped 2 bases and J dropped 6 bases, with 5 bases sitting between them. The CDR3, as DNA: TGTGCCAGCAGTTTATCGAGCAATGAGCAGTTCTTC. Amino acids: CASSLSSNEQFF.

This sequence joins TRBV5-1 and TRBJ1-3; no definite D call. V was cut by 0 bases and J by 0 bases, with 7 bases left in between. From germline, CDR1 is SGHRS and CDR2 YFSETQ. The CDR3 contains 15 residues. The DNA of the CDR3 is TGCGCCAGCAGCTTGGACCTCCGCTCTGGAAACACCATATATTTT. Its protein is CASSLDLRSGNTIYF.

The V call is TRBV7-7, the J call TRBJ2-3; TRBD2 aligns across 13 bases. CDR1 SSHAT and CDR2 FNYEAQ come from the germline V gene (reference sequence). The CDR3 runs 16 residues. After removal of 5 bases from V and 1 base from J, the junction contained 3 bases not matched to a gene. CDR3 in DNA: TGTGCCAGCAGCAGAGGGACTAGCGGGGGCACAGATACGCAGTATTTT. This gives the protein CASSRGTSGGTDTQYF.

The rearrangement links TRBV19 to TRBJ1-1, with TRBD1 matching over 9 bases. The trim removed 6 bases at V and 4 bases at J, leaving 6 bases unmatched. Looked up from germline, CDR1 is LNHDA and CDR2 is SQIVND (reference sequence). The CDR3 has 14 amino acids. The CDR3 DNA reads as TGTGCCAGTAGCGCGGACAGGGGACGCACTGAAGCTTTCTTT. Translated: CASSADRGRTEAFF. The variable domain in full, with the rest retrieved from reference TRBV19 and TRBJ1-1, is DGGITQSPKYLFRKEGQNVTLSCEQNLNHDAMYWYRQDPGQGLRLIYYSQIVNDFQKGDIAEGYSVSREKKESFPLTVTSAQKNPTAFYLCASSADRGRTEAFFGQGTRLTVV.

V and J are TRBV12-3 or TRBV12-4 and TRBJ1-2; D is ambiguous. Between the trimmed V and J ends, which lost 8 bases and 7 bases, there was a span of 11 bases. CDR3 length: 11 residues. The CDR3 loop is CASESEVGYTF. In DNA form, the CDR3 reads TGTGCCAGCGAGTCCGAGGTTGGCTACACCTTC.

The genes are TRBV7-9 and TRBJ1-6; weak D call: TRBD1 (6 bases). Germline CDR1 SEHNR, CDR2 FQNEAQ (reference sequence). This CDR3 region has 16 residues. The ends were cut back, 5 bases at V and 10 bases at J, with 21 bases in the middle. The CDR3 reads CASSPTGAGDGSPLHF. In DNA, the CDR3 is TGTGCCAGCAGCCCCACTGGGGCAGGGGATGGGTCACCCCTCCACTTT.

The chain is built from TRBV5-5 and TRBJ1-4; 10 nucleotides match TRBD1. The J segment lost 8 bases and the V segment lost 4 bases, leaving 8 bases of the junction unmatched. CDR1 and CDR2 (germline): SGHKS, YYEKEE (reference sequence). This CDR3 region has 15 residues. CDR3 coding DNA: TGTGCCAGCAGCGCGACGGGACAGGGGAGAGAAAAACTGTTTTTT. Translated, it gives CASSATGQGREKLFF.

The rearrangement links TRBV20-1 to TRBJ1-1; D unclear. The length of the CDR3 is 11 residues. The germline V gene has CDR1 DFQATT and CDR2 SNEGSKA (reference sequence). V was shortened by 2 bases and J by 2 bases, with 3 bases between the two germline ends. CDR3 coding DNA: TGCAGTGCTAGAAAAAACACTGAAGCTTTCTTT. As protein: CSARKNTEAFF.

The J gene is TRBJ2-7, the V gene TRBV6-5; TRBD2 is a possible D gene (6 bases). CDR3 length equals 15 residues. CDR1 and CDR2 from the germline V gene are MNHEY and SVGAGI. The germline V and J ends were trimmed by 5 bases and 2 bases, with 16 bases remaining between them. The CDR3 nucleotides are TGTGCCAGCAGTCGCGGGGTCCTCCAAGCCTACGAGCAGTACTTC. Its translation: CASSRGVLQAYEQYF.

V is TRBV19 and J is TRBJ2-6, with TRBD2 as a possible D gene (6 bases). CDR3 length: 16 amino acids. Germline CDR1 LNHDA, CDR2 SQIVND (reference sequence). Trimming pared 5 bases from V and 0 bases from J, leaving 11 bases between. In DNA form, the CDR3 reads TGTGCCAGTAGTTCTACCGGGAGCTCTGGGGCCAACGTCCTGACTTTC. Translation: CASSSTGSSGANVLTF.

The chain employs TRBV4-2 and TRBJ1-2, with TRBD1 matching 8 bases. V was clipped by 1 base and J by 11 bases; unmatched bases: 15. Germline V gives CDR1 LGHNA, CDR2 YNFKEQ. The CDR3 totals 16 residues. In nucleotides, the CDR3 is TGTGCCAGCAGCCAAGTTATGACAGGGGTTCTGTCTGGTTACACCTTC. Translated: CASSQVMTGVLSGYTF.

The chain employs TRBV9 and TRBJ1-1, with D hard to call. Germline lookup yields CDR1 SGDLS and CDR2 YYNGEE. V lost 0 bases and J 0 bases, leaving 9 bases between the germline ends. This CDR3 is built from 15 residues. CDR3 protein: CASSVGTMVNTEAFF. As DNA, the CDR3 is TGTGCCAGCAGCGTAGGGACGATGGTGAACACTGAAGCTTTCTTT.

This clone appeared a few times. The V call is TRBV5-5, the J call TRBJ2-7; perhaps TRBD1 as D (6 bases). The CDR3 loop spans 14 amino acids. The V gene's germline CDR1 is SGHKS and CDR2 YYEKEE (reference sequence). Trimming took off 2 bases at V and 0 bases at J, with 9 bases between the two ends. The CDR3 DNA reads as TGTGCCAGCAGCTTACAGGGTAGCTCCTACGAGCAGTACTTC. Its protein product is CASSLQGSSYEQYF.

The V and J genes are TRBV19 and TRBJ1-1; D unclear. The CDR3 is 15 residues long. The V end was cut by 1 base, the J end by 0 bases, with 9 bases between. The V gene's germline CDR1 is LNHDA and CDR2 SQIVND (reference sequence). CDR3 bases: TGTGCCAGTAGTATAGGAGCGGCACTGAACACTGAAGCTTTCTTT. Its protein is CASSIGAALNTEAFF. The whole variable domain, remainder taken from reference TRBV19 and TRBJ1-1, is DGGITQSPKYLFRKEGQNVTLSCEQNLNHDAMYWYRQDPGQGLRLIYYSQIVNDFQKGDIAEGYSVSREKKESFPLTVTSAQKNPTAFYLCASSIGAALNTEAFFGQGTRLTVV.

V gene TRBV5-4 combines with J gene TRBJ1-2; D not resolved. Germline values: CDR1 SGHNT, CDR2 YYREEE (reference sequence). V dropped 4 bases and J dropped 0 bases, with 13 bases sitting between them. This CDR3 is 15 amino acids long. As DNA, the CDR3 is TGTGCCAGCAGCCCCGAGTACAGAGCTAACTATGGCTACACCTTC. Translating it yields CASSPEYRANYGYTF.

J is TRBJ2-2 and V is TRBV5-6; no clear D. Germline loops: CDR1 SGHDT, CDR2 YYEEEE. The CDR3 totals 14 residues. V lost 0 bases, J lost 1 base, and 4 bases lay in between. Written as DNA, the CDR3 is TGTGCCAGCAGCTTGGTAGGGAACACCGGGGAGCTGTTTTTT. It is translated as CASSLVGNTGELFF.

The V call is TRBV2, the J call TRBJ2-1, with TRBD1 identical over 8 bases. V was pared by 6 bases and J by 5 bases, with 9 bases of the junction left unmatched. The germline V gene encodes CDR1 SNHLY and CDR2 FYNNEI. The CDR3 is made up of 15 amino acids. The CDR3 region has the DNA TGTGCCAGCAGAAAAACGGGACAGGACCACAATGAGCAGTTCTTC. Encoded protein: CASRKTGQDHNEQFF.

This chain connects TRBV5-1 to TRBJ1-2; a weak D match, TRBD1 (5 bases). V lost 5 bases and J 2 bases, leaving 16 bases between the germline ends. The CDR3 has 15 residues. Germline assignment: CDR1 SGHRS and CDR2 YFSETQ. Written as DNA, the CDR3 is TGCGCCAGCAGTACAGGAGCAAATGTGAACTATGGCTACACCTTC. This gives the protein CASSTGANVNYGYTF.

V and J are TRBV10-3 and TRBJ2-7; no reliable D call. The CDR3 runs 14 residues. Deletions cut 5 bases from V and 3 bases from J, with 14 bases between. CDR1 ENHRY and CDR2 SYGVKD come from the germline V gene. The CDR3: CAISLTSDVYEQYF. The CDR3 DNA sequence: TGTGCCATCAGTCTCACCTCGGATGTCTACGAGCAGTACTTC.

V gene TRBV27 combines with J gene TRBJ2-7, with D perhaps matching TRBD1 (6 bases). Germline V gives CDR1 MNHEY, CDR2 SMNVEV (reference sequence). The V gene lost 0 bases and the J gene lost 2 bases, with 8 bases spanning the gap. The CDR3 runs 14 residues. The CDR3: CASSLSGQTYEQYF. As DNA, the CDR3 is TGTGCCAGCAGTTTATCTGGACAGACCTACGAGCAGTACTTC.

The V gene is TRBV3-1 (or the pseudogene TRBV3-2), the J gene TRBJ1-5; D not certain. The V end was cut by 4 bases, the J end by 0 bases, with 22 bases between. CDR1 and CDR2 (germline): LGHDT, YNNKEL (reference sequence). This CDR3 has 19 residues. CDR3 in DNA: TGTGCCAGCAGCCCTTACCCTTTTTCTGTTGCATATAGCAATCAGCCCCAGCATTTT. It specifies CASSPYPFSVAYSNQPQHF.

This chain joins TRBV5-4 and TRBJ2-6; perhaps TRBD2 as D (5 bases). With 4 bases removed from V and 0 bases from J, the gap between germline ends came to 8 bases. This CDR3 has 15 residues. Germline CDR1 reads SGHNT; CDR2 reads YYREEE (reference sequence). This CDR3 reads CASSTRDSGANVLTF. CDR3 DNA: TGTGCCAGCAGCACCCGGGACTCTGGGGCCAACGTCCTGACTTTC.

The V and J genes are TRBV7-8 and TRBJ2-7, with D unclear. V was pared by 0 bases and J by 0 bases, with 9 bases between. The length of the CDR3 is 15 residues. CDR1 is SGHVS and CDR2 is FQNEAQ in the germline V gene. CDR3 in amino acids: CASSLAATYSYEQYF. The CDR3 DNA follows: TGTGCCAGCAGCTTAGCGGCCACTTACTCCTACGAGCAGTACTTC.

The table lists this clone with a few counts. CDR3 sequence: CASSRDRDRAANYGYTF. CDR3 in DNA: TGTGCCAGCTCCCGTGACCGGGACAGGGCAGCTAACTATGGCTACACCTTC. The chain joins TRBV18 to TRBJ1-2; 9 nucleotides match TRBD1. Per the germline V gene, CDR1 is KGHSH and CDR2 is LQKENI. There are 17 residues in the CDR3. The trim removed 6 bases at V and 0 bases at J, leaving 11 bases unmatched.

This clone turned up a few times. This chain connects TRBV21-1 to TRBJ2-7; the table gives TRBD1 as D, unverified against the DNA. TRBV21-1 is termed a pseudogene. The CDR3 contains 15 residues. CDR3 loop: CASSKAGDRGHEQYF. The CDR3 DNA sequence: TGTGCCAGCAGCAAAGCGGGGGACAGGGGTCACGAGCAGTACTTC.

The rearrangement joins TRBV5-1 to TRBJ2-5, with unresolved D. The CDR3 covers 12 residues. With 5 bases removed from V and 5 bases from J, the gap between germline ends came to 10 bases. Germline V gives CDR1 SGHRS, CDR2 YFSETQ. In DNA form, the CDR3 reads TGCGCCAGCAGTGGGGATATGGAGACCCAGTACTTC. It yields the protein CASSGDMETQYF.

The rearrangement joins TRBV6-1 to TRBJ2-3, with 7 bases identical to TRBD1. CDR1 and CDR2 (germline): MNHNS, SASEGT. J lost 0 bases, V lost 5 bases, and 5 bases had no gene match. The CDR3 runs 15 residues. CDR3: CASSPRQGSTDTQYF. DNA for the CDR3: TGTGCCAGCAGTCCTCGACAGGGAAGCACAGATACGCAGTATTTT.